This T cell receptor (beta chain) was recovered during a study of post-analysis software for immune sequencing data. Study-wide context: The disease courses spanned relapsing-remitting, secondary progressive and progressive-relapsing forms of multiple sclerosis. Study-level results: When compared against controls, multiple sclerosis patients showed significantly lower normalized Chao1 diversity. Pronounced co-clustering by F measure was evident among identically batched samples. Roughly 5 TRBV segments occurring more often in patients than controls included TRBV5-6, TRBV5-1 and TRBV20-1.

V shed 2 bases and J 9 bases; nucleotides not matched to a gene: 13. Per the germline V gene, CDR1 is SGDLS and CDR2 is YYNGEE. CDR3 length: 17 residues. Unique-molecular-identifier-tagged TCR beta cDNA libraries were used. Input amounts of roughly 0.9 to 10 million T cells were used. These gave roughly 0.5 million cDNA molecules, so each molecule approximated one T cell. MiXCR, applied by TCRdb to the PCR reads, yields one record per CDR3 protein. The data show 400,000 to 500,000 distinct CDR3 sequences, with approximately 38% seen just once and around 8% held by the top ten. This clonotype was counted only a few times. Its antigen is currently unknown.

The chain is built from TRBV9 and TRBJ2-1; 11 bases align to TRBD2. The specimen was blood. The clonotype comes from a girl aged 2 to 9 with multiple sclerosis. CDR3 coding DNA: TGTGCCAGCAGCGTCTCTAGCGGGGGGACCCTATGGGTTGAGCAGTTCTTC. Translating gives CASSVSSGGTLWVEQFF.